The source of this TCR beta chain is a study of graft-versus-host responses after intestinal transplantation. Study-level information: Recipients had transplants, and these were multivisceral, liver-intestinal, or isolated intestinal. Recipients across the board were started on anti-thymocyte globulin induction, then kept on tacrolimus and steroids for two to three years. Study observations and caveats: High graft-versus-host to host-versus-graft clonal ratios were seen in allografts of patients with graft-donor T cell macrochimerism.

Generated by immunoSEQ multiplex PCR, the TCRdb table keeps only in-frame clones and is missing some. The repertoire includes 85,000 to 100,000 clones, 85% to 95% of them detected once, and around 0.067% sits in the top ten. This CDR3 spans 15 amino acids. Looked up from germline, CDR1 is SGHTS and CDR2 is YDEGEE. The V segment lost 10 bases and the J segment 7 bases; nucleotides outside the gene matches: 11. With regard to this clone: The antigen is unknown.

This sample comprised unstimulated CD8+ T cells sorted from spleen or lymph node cells, obtained before transplant. The sequence was collected from a human donor who was the organ donor for an intestinal transplant. The rearrangement links TRBV5-8 to TRBJ2-3; 14 bases are shared with TRBD2. The CDR3 loop is CAGGLAGVVLHTQYF. DNA of the CDR3: TGTGCCGGGGGACTAGCGGGGGTCGTATTGCATACGCAGTATTTT.